This T cell receptor beta chain was profiled in a study of blood T cell repertoires in COVID-19. Per the germline V gene, CDR1 is LGHDT and CDR2 is YNNKEL (reference sequence). V dropped 4 bases and J dropped 2; count of bases not matched to a gene: 5. This CDR3 is built from 14 residues. Authors' processing steps: Reference gene primers were amplified, and this amplification served to estimate nucleated cell counts. Produced via immunoSEQ multiplex PCR; TCRdb's table is partial and in-frame only. That table furnishes V, J and clone size, whereas the DNA furnished D and trimming. The sample includes over 300,000 clones, roughly 90% of them seen just once.

The genes are TRBV3-1 (or the pseudogene TRBV3-2) and TRBJ2-7; 7 positions match TRBD1. The material sequenced was peripheral blood. The sequence came from a man aged 18 to 30 with active or convalescent COVID-19. Written as DNA, the CDR3 is TGTGCCAGCAGCCCCCGGGACAGAGCCTACGAGCAGTACTTC. This gives the protein CASSPRDRAYEQYF.